This entry describes one TCR beta chain. The data derive from a study of blood T cell repertoires in COVID-19. Study in general: T cells, B-cell-depleted T cells, or PBMCs provided the cDNA or gDNA that served as material.

Method: immunoSEQ multiplex PCR; TCRdb's copy keeps in-frame clones and lacks some. The table records approximately 230,000 clones, about nine tenths of them present only once. The CDR3 length is 13 residues. V was shortened by 1 base and J by 1 base, with 4 bases between the two germline ends. The germline V gene has CDR1 SGHVS and CDR2 FQNEAQ. Material: PBMCs or T cells enriched from blood (not recorded which). The receptor's source is a woman younger than 45 with acute COVID-19. V usage is TRBV7-8 and J usage is TRBJ1-1; D gene uncertain. The CDR3 coding sequence is TGTGCCAGCAGCTTAGACAGGAACACTGAAGCTTTCTTT. Translated: CASSLDRNTEAFF.